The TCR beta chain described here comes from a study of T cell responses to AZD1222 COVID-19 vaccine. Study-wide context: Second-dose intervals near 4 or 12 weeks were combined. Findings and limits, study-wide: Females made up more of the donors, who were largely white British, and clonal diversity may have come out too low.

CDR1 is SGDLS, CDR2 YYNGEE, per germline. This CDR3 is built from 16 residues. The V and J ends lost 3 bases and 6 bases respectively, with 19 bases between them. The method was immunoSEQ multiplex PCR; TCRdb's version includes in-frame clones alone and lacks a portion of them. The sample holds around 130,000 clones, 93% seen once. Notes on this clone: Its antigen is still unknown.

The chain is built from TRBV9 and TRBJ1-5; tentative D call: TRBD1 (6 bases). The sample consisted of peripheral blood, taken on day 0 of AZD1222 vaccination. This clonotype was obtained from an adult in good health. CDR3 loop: CASSAGSNREGQPQHF. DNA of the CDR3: TGTGCCAGCAGCGCAGGGTCTAACAGGGAGGGTCAGCCCCAGCATTTT.